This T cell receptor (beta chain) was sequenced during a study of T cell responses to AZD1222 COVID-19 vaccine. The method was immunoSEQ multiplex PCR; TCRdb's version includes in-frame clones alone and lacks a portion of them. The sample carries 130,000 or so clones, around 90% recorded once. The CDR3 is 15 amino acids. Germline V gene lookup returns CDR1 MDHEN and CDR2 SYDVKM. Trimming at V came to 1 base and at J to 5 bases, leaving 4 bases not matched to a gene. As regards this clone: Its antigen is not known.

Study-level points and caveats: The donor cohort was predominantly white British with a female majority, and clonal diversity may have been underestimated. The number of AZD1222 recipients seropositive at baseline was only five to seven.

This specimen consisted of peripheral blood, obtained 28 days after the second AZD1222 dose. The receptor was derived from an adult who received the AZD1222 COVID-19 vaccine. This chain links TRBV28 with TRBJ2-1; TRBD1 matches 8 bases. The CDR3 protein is CASSLSGGFHNEQFF. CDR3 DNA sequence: TGTGCCAGCAGTTTATCAGGGGGCTTCCACAATGAGCAGTTCTTC.